These T cell receptor beta chains were read from a single sample in a study of blood T cell repertoires in COVID-19. Sequenced by immunoSEQ multiplex PCR; TCRdb stores in-frame clones only, minus some. The table lists tens of thousands of clones, over 65% of them singletons. The material sequenced was peripheral blood. These receptors originate from a woman between 65 and 79 years old with acute or convalescent COVID-19. The CDR3 runs from the conserved cysteine through the conserved F or W. The D gene is left open where the match is weak.

CDR3: CASHFGGGTLNQPQHF
D: -
V: TRBV19

CDR3: CASSLGLQETQYF
D: -
V: TRBV5-1

CDR3: CAWTQTSGVSYNEQFF
D: TRBD2
V: TRBV30

CDR3: CASSLGALTGAFNSPLHF
D: TRBD1
V: TRBV7-2

CDR3: CATSRDVGGTEAFF
D: -
V: TRBV15

CDR3: CASSTGGELFF
D: -
V: TRBV18

CDR3: CATSTAQGQRGNQPQHF
D: -
V: TRBV15

CDR3: CASSLSGFSGANVLTF
D: -
V: TRBV28

CDR3: CASSTQTTGQFYGYTF
D: -
V: TRBV19

CDR3: CASSIRRGGLESPQHF
D: -
V: TRBV6-6

CDR3: CASSVGRFGYGYTF
D: -
V: TRBV9

CDR3: CASSTAGNTIYF
D: -
V: TRBV28

CDR3: CSASGADYYNEQFF
D: -
V: TRBV20-1

CDR3: CASSIDGGNQPQHF
D: -
V: TRBV5-1

CDR3: CASSLSLDQETQYF
D: -
V: TRBV5-4

CDR3: CASSLKGQGNEQFF
D: TRBD1
V: TRBV2

CDR3: CASSYQGLNQPQHF
D: -
V: TRBV6-5

CDR3: CAWSPSGSYEQYF
D: TRBD2
V: TRBV30

CDR3: CASSLEGYNEKLFF
D: -
V: TRBV5-1

CDR3: CAISEGPRGSKVQFF
D: -
V: TRBV10-3

CDR3: CASSSGEGSYNSPLHF
D: -
V: TRBV28

CDR3: CASSSDRGDSPLHF
D: TRBD1
V: TRBV7-9

CDR3: CAISESRTRVEAFF
D: -
V: TRBV10-3

CDR3: CASSLGQGSGSGNTIYF
D: TRBD1
V: TRBV5-4

CDR3: CASSPPSGNTEAFF
D: -
V: TRBV7-7

CDR3: CASSPRSGGTEAFF
D: -
V: TRBV7-2

CDR3: CASSEDRVNQPQHF
D: -
V: TRBV2

CDR3: CASSLDMSSGANVLTF
D: -
V: TRBV5-4

CDR3: CASSTGTAGGTEAFF
D: -
V: TRBV6-5

CDR3: CASSRDRTNTEAFF
D: TRBD1
V: TRBV7-2

CDR3: CASRGQGEGNQPQHF
D: TRBD1
V: TRBV27

CDR3: CASSPKETQYF
D: -
V: TRBV9

CDR3: CASSQVGDRGAEAFF
D: TRBD1
V: TRBV4-1

CDR3: CASGVAGQGLSGYTF
D: TRBD1
V: TRBV7-9

CDR3: CASSPGDGRANYGYTF
D: -
V: TRBV7-2

CDR3: CASSSRDTSNQPQHF
D: -
V: TRBV5-8

CDR3: CASSLAASAGQETQYF
D: -
V: TRBV7-2

CDR3: CATSRQFNEKLFF
D: -
V: TRBV15

CDR3: CASSLGQLSNEKLFF
D: -
V: TRBV11-2

CDR3: CASSETGTINTGELFF
D: TRBD1
V: TRBV9

CDR3: CASSATVNRDTEAFF
D: -
V: TRBV6-5

CDR3: CASGTGTGGNQPQHF
D: TRBD1
V: TRBV6-5

CDR3: CASSPPSVRGYEQYF
D: -
V: TRBV18

CDR3: CASSERTGADTQYF
D: TRBD1
V: TRBV11-3

CDR3: CASSMKGDTEAFF
D: -
V: TRBV19

CDR3: CASRGQGQGVLTSHYEQYF
D: TRBD1
V: TRBV28

CDR3: CASSQGSQGVNNSPLHF
D: TRBD1
V: TRBV3-1/TRBV3-2